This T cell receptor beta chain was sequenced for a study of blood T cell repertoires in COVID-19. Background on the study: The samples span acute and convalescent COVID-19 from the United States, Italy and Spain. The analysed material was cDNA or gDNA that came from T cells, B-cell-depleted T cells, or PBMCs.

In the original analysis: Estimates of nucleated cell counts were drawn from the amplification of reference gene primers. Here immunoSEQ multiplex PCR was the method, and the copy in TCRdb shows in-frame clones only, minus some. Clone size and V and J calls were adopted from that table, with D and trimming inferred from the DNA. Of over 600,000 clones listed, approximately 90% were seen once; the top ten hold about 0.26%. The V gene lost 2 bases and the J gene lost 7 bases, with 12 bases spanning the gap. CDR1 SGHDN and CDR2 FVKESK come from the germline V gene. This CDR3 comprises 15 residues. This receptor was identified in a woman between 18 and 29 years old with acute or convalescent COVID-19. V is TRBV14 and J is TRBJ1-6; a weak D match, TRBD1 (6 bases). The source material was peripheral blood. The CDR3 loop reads CASSQFTGTNSPLHF. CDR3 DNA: TGTGCCAGCAGCCAATTTACAGGGACAAATTCACCCCTCCACTTT.